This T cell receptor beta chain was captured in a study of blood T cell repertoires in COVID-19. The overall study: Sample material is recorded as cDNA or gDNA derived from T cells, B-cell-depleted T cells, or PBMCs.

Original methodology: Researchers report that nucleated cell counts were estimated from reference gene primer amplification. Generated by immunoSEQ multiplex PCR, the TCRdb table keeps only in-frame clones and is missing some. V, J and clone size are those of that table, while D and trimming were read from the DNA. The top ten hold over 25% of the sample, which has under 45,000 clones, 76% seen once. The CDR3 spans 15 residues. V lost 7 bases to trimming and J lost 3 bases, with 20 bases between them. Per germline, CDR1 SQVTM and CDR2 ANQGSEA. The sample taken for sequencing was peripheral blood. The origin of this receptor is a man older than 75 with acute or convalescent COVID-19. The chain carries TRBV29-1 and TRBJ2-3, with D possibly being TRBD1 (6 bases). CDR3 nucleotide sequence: TGCAGCGATCTGGACAGAGGGAGATGGACAGATACGCAGTATTTT. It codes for CSDLDRGRWTDTQYF.